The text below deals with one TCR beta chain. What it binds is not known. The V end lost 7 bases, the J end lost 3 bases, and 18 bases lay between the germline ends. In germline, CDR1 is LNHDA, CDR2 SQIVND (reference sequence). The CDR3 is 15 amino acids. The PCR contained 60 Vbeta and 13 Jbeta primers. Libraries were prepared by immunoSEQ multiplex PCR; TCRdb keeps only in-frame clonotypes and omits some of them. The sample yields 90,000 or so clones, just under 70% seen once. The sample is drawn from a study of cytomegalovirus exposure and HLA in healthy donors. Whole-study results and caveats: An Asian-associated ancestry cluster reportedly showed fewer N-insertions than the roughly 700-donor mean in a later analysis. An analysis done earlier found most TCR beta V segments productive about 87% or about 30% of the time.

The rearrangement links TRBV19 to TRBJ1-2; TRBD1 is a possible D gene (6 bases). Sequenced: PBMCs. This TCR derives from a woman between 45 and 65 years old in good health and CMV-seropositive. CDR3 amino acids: CASMPRGREDYGYTF. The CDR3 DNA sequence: TGTGCCAGTATGCCCAGGGGAAGAGAGGACTATGGCTACACCTTC.